A single sample is the source of the 18 T cell receptor beta chains below, sequenced in a study of cytomegalovirus exposure and HLA in healthy donors. Vbeta (60) and Jbeta (13) primers were used in the PCR. Sequenced by immunoSEQ multiplex PCR; TCRdb stores in-frame clones only, minus some. The table lists over 80,000 clones, approximately 81% of them singletons. The sample was PBMCs. The receptors were sampled from a woman aged 40 to 49 in good health and CMV-seronegative.

In regard to this clone: At the DNA level, this CDR3 is encoded by other sequences in the same sample as well. The chain employs TRBV7-6 and TRBJ1-1; 9 bases map to TRBD1. The V gene end was trimmed by 4 bases and the J gene end by 5 bases; junction bases not matched to a gene: 8. This CDR3 spans 15 amino acids. The germline CDR1 and CDR2 sequences are SGHVS and FNYEAQ. The CDR3, as DNA: TGTGCCAGCAGCTCCCAACAGGGGGCAAGAACTGAAGCTTTCTTT. Its translation: CASSSQQGARTEAFF.

This chain joins TRBV28 and TRBJ2-7, with D tentatively TRBD1 (8 bases). Germline V gives CDR1 MDHEN, CDR2 SYDVKM. V lost 7 bases, J lost 6 bases, and 16 bases lay in between. The CDR3 loop spans 13 amino acids. Here the CDR3 DNA reads TGTGCCAGCATTCAGGGAGGGACAGGCGAGCAGTACTTC. It is translated as CASIQGGTGEQYF. Full variable domain (rest looked up from reference TRBV28 and TRBJ2-7): DVKVTQSSRYLVKRTGEKVFLECVQDMDHENMFWYRQDPGLGLRLIYFSYDVKMKEKGDIPEGYSVSREKKERFSLILESASTNQTSMYLCASIQGGTGEQYFGPGTRLTVT.

The chain combines TRBV6-1 with TRBJ1-4; maybe TRBD1 (6 bases). This CDR3 has 15 residues. Per the germline V gene, CDR1 is MNHNS and CDR2 is SASEGT. V was clipped by 4 bases and J by 8 bases, with 17 bases between them. CDR3 DNA sequence: TGTGCCAGCAGTGCATATACAGGGTTCGGGGAAAAACTGTTTTTT. Protein product: CASSAYTGFGEKLFF.

V is TRBV4-1 and J is TRBJ1-4; tentative D call: TRBD1 (5 bases). Trimming removed 2 bases at V and 5 bases at J, with 18 bases between. CDR1 and CDR2 (germline): MGHRA, YSYEKL. There are 17 residues in the CDR3. CDR3 bases: TGCGCCAGCAGCCAACGACAGTCCTTAGGCATGAATGAAAAACTGTTTTTT. Translated: CASSQRQSLGMNEKLFF.

The table lists this clone with a count of one. The chain has TRBV18 and TRBJ2-2, with TRBD2 matching 8 bases. Germline lookup yields CDR1 KGHSH and CDR2 LQKENI. V trimming: 3 bases; J trimming: 0 bases; junction bases outside the gene matches: 6. This CDR3 spans 17 amino acids. The CDR3 DNA follows: TGTGCCAGCTCACCTAGGCGCGGGAGGTCGAACACCGGGGAGCTGTTTTTT. Its protein product is CASSPRRGRSNTGELFF.

J is TRBJ2-1 and V is TRBV29-1, with D possibly matching TRBD2 (6 bases). The germline V gene encodes CDR1 SQVTM and CDR2 ANQGSEA. The CDR3 is 14 residues long. The V gene lost 3 bases and the J gene lost 11 bases, with 20 bases spanning the gap. The chain's CDR3 is CSVEDYSTTWQQFF. The DNA for the CDR3 is TGCAGCGTTGAGGACTACTCAACCACGTGGCAGCAGTTCTTC.

CDR3 nucleotides: TGTGCCAGTAGCCGTCAAGGGACAGGGACTTTATACAATGAGCAGTTCTTC. Its protein product is CASSRQGTGTLYNEQFF. The J gene is TRBJ2-1, the V gene TRBV19; 9 bases are shared with TRBD1. The J segment lost 4 bases and the V segment lost 6 bases, leaving 13 bases of the junction unmatched. The germline CDR1 and CDR2 sequences are LNHDA and SQIVND (reference sequence). There are 17 residues in the CDR3. The variable domain in full, with the rest retrieved from reference TRBV19 and TRBJ2-1, is DGGITQSPKYLFRKEGQNVTLSCEQNLNHDAMYWYRQDPGQGLRLIYYSQIVNDFQKGDIAEGYSVSREKKESFPLTVTSAQKNPTAFYLCASSRQGTGTLYNEQFFGPGTRLTVL.

The rearrangement joins TRBV30 to TRBJ1-6, with D unclear. Trimming cost V 7 bases and J 7 bases, with 11 bases left between them. The CDR3 extends over 12 amino acids. The V gene's germline CDR1 is GTSNPN and CDR2 SVGIG (reference sequence). CDR3 nucleotide sequence: TGTGCCTCGGCCGGAGGGAATTCACCCCTCCACTTT. It encodes CASAGGNSPLHF.

The table lists this clone with a few counts. V usage is TRBV5-1 and J usage is TRBJ2-1; maybe TRBD1 (6 bases). Between the trimmed V and J ends, which lost 4 bases and 5 bases, there was a span of 7 bases. Germline assignment: CDR1 SGHRS and CDR2 YFSETQ. The CDR3 sequence is 12 residues long. This CDR3 is CASSRGNNEQFF. CDR3 in DNA: TGCGCCAGCAGCAGGGGGAACAATGAGCAGTTCTTC. The complete variable domain, with remaining parts taken from reference TRBV5-1 and TRBJ2-1, reads KAGVTQTPRYLIKTRGQQVTLSCSPISGHRSVSWYQQTPGQGLQFLFEYFSETQRNKGNFPGRFSGRQFSNSRSEMNVSTLELGDSALYLCASSRGNNEQFFGPGTRLTVL.

In the case of this clone: One end of the junction does not line up with germline, which may come from a read error. J is TRBJ1-1 and V is TRBV29-1; no definite D call. Looked up from germline, CDR1 is SQVTM and CDR2 is ANQGSEA. The CDR3 runs to 12 residues. The CDR3 bases are TGCAGCGCCCCACGGGCGGGCACTGAAGTTTTCTTT. It codes for CSAPRAGTEVFF.

The V gene is TRBV11-1, the J gene TRBJ2-3; 10 bases line up with TRBD2. Germline assignment: CDR1 SGHAT and CDR2 FQDESV (reference sequence). V lost 1 base and J lost 5; bases outside the gene matches: 9. The length of the CDR3 is 17 residues. CDR3 coding DNA: TGTGCCAGCAGCTTAGATCCAGCGGGAGGGCCAGGAGATACGCAGTATTTT. Protein: CASSLDPAGGPGDTQYF. The whole variable domain, remainder taken from reference TRBV11-1 and TRBJ2-3, is EAEVAQSPRYKITEKSQAVAFWCDPISGHATLYWYRQILGQGPELLVQFQDESVVDDSQLPKDRFSAERLKGVDSTLKIQPAELGDSAMYLCASSLDPAGGPGDTQYFGPGTRLTVL.

Comment on this clone: A much larger clonotype is one base distant, so this may be a read error. The chain uses TRBV6-4 and TRBJ2-3; 12 bases agree with TRBD2. The germline V gene encodes CDR1 MRHNA and CDR2 SNTAGT. The CDR3 runs 14 residues. With V trimmed by 4 bases and J by 4 bases, 0 bases remained unmatched. CDR3 residues: CASSGLAGADTQYF. CDR3 in DNA: TGTGCCAGCAGTGGACTAGCGGGAGCAGATACGCAGTATTTT.

The gene calls are TRBV7-9 and TRBJ1-4; tentative D call: TRBD1 (5 bases). Deletions cut 8 bases from V and 7 bases from J, with 8 bases between. The length of the CDR3 is 11 residues. Germline CDR1 is SEHNR and CDR2 is FQNEAQ (reference sequence). The CDR3 DNA is TGTGCCAGCGGGCAGGGTGAAAAACTGTTTTTT. It translates to CASGQGEKLFF.

V gene TRBV28 combines with J gene TRBJ2-2; 10 nucleotides agree with TRBD2. This CDR3 has 15 residues. V gave up 5 bases and J gave up 6 bases; unmatched junction bases: 6. Germline V CDR1 and CDR2: MDHEN, SYDVKM. CDR3 amino acids: CASSRAGGPAGELFF. CDR3 nucleotide sequence: TGTGCCAGCAGTCGAGCGGGAGGGCCAGCCGGGGAGCTGTTTTTT.

The chain recombines TRBV9 with TRBJ1-3; TRBD1 agrees at 7 bases. Looked up from germline, CDR1 is SGDLS and CDR2 is YYNGEE. The V and J ends lost 0 bases and 5 bases, in that order; junction bases with no gene match: 14. The CDR3 is made up of 18 amino acids. DNA of the CDR3: TGTGCCAGCAGCGTAGGGGACAGTAAGGGCCGTTGGAGAAACACCATATATTTT. It specifies CASSVGDSKGRWRNTIYF.

J is TRBJ2-1 and V is TRBV7-3, with 10 positions matching TRBD2. Germline V gives CDR1 SGHTA, CDR2 FQGTGA. This CDR3 has 18 amino acids. The V and J ends lost 5 bases and 1 base, in that order; junction bases with no gene match: 11. CDR3 protein: CASSLGTSDSGSYNEQFF. The CDR3 bases are TGTGCCAGCAGCCTCGGGACTAGCGACTCGGGATCCTACAATGAGCAGTTCTTC. The full variable domain, its missing parts supplied by reference TRBV7-3 and TRBJ2-1, is GAGVSQTPSNKVTEKGKYVELRCDPISGHTALYWYRQSLGQGPEFLIYFQGTGAADDSGLPNDRFFAVRPEGSVSTLKIQRTERGDSAVYLCASSLGTSDSGSYNEQFFGPGTRLTVL.

The chain employs TRBV29-1 and TRBJ2-7; tentative D call: TRBD1 (6 bases). Germline assignment: CDR1 SQVTM and CDR2 ANQGSEA. The CDR3 covers 12 residues. V lost 5 bases, J lost 2 bases, and 10 bases lay in between. The CDR3 loop is CSVSGTPYEQYF. The CDR3 DNA follows: TGCAGCGTTTCCGGGACACCCTACGAGCAGTACTTC.

This sequence joins TRBV28 and TRBJ1-1; D is unresolved. V lost 7 bases to trimming and J lost 5 bases, with 14 bases between them. In germline, CDR1 is MDHEN, CDR2 SYDVKM. This CDR3 contains 13 residues. CDR3 nucleotide sequence: TGTGCCAGCACTCTTTTTGCCGGGACTGAAGCTTTCTTT. Translation: CASTLFAGTEAFF.